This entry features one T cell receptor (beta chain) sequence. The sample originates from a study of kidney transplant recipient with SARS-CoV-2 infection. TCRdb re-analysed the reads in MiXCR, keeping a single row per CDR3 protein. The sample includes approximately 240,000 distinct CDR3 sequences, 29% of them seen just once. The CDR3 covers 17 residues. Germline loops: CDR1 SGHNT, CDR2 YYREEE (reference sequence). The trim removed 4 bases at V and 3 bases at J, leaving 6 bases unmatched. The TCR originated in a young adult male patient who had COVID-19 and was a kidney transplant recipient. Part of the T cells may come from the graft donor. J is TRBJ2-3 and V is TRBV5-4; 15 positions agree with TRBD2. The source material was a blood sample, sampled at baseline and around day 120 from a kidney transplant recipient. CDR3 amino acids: CASSRGLAGGPTDTQYF. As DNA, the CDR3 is TGTGCCAGCAGCCGCGGACTAGCGGGAGGGCCAACAGATACGCAGTATTTT.